The 5 T cell receptor beta chains below were found in one sample sequenced in a study of a mutant IDH1 vaccine in newly diagnosed glioma. Time point defined: week 35, safety follow-up. What each vaccine dose contained was 300 ug of mutant IDH1 20-mer peptide, accompanied by topical imiquimod. Using immunoSEQ multiplex PCR, the repertoire was profiled, and TCRdb retains in-frame clones only, with some absent. The table records 35,000 to 50,000 clones, 85% to 95% of them present only once. These TCRs' antigens remain unknown. Here the sequenced sample was PBMCs, taken from a glioma patient whose treatment included an IDH1 peptide vaccine. The source of these receptors is a man in his fifties or sixties with glioma.

This rearrangement joins TRBV7-9 to TRBJ1-2; D is uncertain. Germline assignment: CDR1 SEHNR and CDR2 FQNEAQ (reference sequence). This CDR3 is 15 amino acids long. V lost 3 bases and J 0 bases, leaving 11 bases between the germline ends. The CDR3 loop reads CASSLITPTNYGYTF. The DNA for the CDR3 is TGTGCCAGCAGCTTGATTACACCGACTAACTATGGCTACACCTTC.

The V call is TRBV4-3, the J call TRBJ2-4; the match to TRBD1 covers 8 bases. Germline lookup yields CDR1 LGHNA and CDR2 YSLEER. Trimming took 0 bases from V and 7 from J; bases not matched to a gene: 8. The length of the CDR3 is 16 residues. CDR3 nucleotide sequence: TGCGCCAGCAGCCAAGAATCTCAGGGGGCGCACAACATTCAGTACTTC. Protein: CASSQESQGAHNIQYF.

V usage is TRBV7-6 and J usage is TRBJ2-7, with 11 positions matching TRBD2. Germline CDR1 and CDR2: SGHVS and FNYEAQ. The CDR3 totals 15 residues. With V trimmed by 1 base and J by 3 bases, 2 bases remained unmatched. The CDR3 sequence: CASSLEGLADYEQYF. Here the CDR3 DNA reads TGTGCCAGCAGCTTAGAGGGACTAGCGGACTACGAGCAGTACTTC.

This chain joins TRBV19 and TRBJ1-5; D is uncertain. CDR1 LNHDA and CDR2 SQIVND come from the germline V gene (reference sequence). The CDR3 consists of 13 residues. Between the trimmed V and J ends, which lost 8 bases and 0 bases, there was a span of 8 bases. The CDR3 nucleotides read TGTGCCAGTTCACTGAATAGCAATCAGCCCCAGCATTTT. It encodes CASSLNSNQPQHF.

This rearrangement joins TRBV15 to TRBJ2-3; no definite D call. The ends were cut back, 3 bases at V and 3 bases at J, with 4 bases in the middle. The V gene's germline CDR1 is LNHNV and CDR2 YYDKDF (reference sequence). The CDR3 is 12 residues long. The CDR3 region has the DNA TGTGCCACCAGCAGGGATACAGATACGCAGTATTTT. Translation gives CATSRDTDTQYF.